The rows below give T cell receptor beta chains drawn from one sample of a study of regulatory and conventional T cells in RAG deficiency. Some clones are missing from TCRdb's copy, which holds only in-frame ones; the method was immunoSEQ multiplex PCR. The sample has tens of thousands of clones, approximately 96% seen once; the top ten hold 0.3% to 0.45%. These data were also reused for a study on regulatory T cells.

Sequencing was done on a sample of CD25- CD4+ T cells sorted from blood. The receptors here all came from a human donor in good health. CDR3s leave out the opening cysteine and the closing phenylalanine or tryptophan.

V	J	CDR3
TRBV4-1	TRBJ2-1	ASSQVLQGANEQF
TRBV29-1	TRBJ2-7	SVLTFYGSNEQY
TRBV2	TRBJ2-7	ASSDEAGGPYEQY
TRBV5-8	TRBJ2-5	ASSSGLAAVGETQY
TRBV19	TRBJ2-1	ASIVQGGSYNEQF
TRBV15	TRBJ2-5	ATSRDREETQY
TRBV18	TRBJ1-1	ASSPLGVEGTEAF
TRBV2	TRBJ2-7	ASSKMTGGSYEQY
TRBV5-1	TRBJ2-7	ASSLGTASYEQY
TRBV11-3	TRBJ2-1	ASSSREREQF
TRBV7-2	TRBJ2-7	ASSFHSYEQY
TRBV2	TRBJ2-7	ASAGSGYHEQY
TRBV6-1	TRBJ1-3	ASSVQATLEGNTIY
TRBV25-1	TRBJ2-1	ASSDLAGLTNNEQF
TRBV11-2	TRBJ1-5	ASSLTGDLGPQH
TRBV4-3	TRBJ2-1	ASSQERIGGYNEQF
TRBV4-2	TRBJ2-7	ASSSRASGSNSYEQY
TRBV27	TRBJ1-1	ASSPQQRNLNTEAF